This T cell receptor (beta chain) was retrieved from a study of shared clonotypes between healthy human individuals. Overall study findings and caveats: The donor pool, a small one, limited the genetic and exposure-history diversity represented.

Donors were healthy HIV-negative adults without recent acute infections or vaccinations. Bulk PBMC genomic DNA spanned ten immunoSEQ deep plates. As handled by the study authors: In the immunoSEQ data, sequences were junction-only and lacked quality scores, so filtering differed. The repertoire was sequenced with immunoSEQ multiplex PCR; TCRdb's copy has only in-frame clones and lacks some. V and J calls and clone size follow that table, whereas D and trimming were derived from the DNA. The sample has approximately 480,000 clones; 60% to 80% are singletons. On this clone: Its antigen is unidentified.

The CDR3 covers 17 residues. Trimming pared 5 bases from V and 5 bases from J, leaving 22 bases between. CDR1 is SEHNR, CDR2 FQNEAQ, per germline (reference sequence). The chain carries TRBV7-9 and TRBJ2-1; possible D gene TRBD2, 6 bases. The sequenced sample was PBMCs. This clonotype originated in a woman aged 40 to 50 in good health. Some clones in this sample may be carry-over from other donors' samples. The CDR3 reads CASSPSTSPSLNNEQFF. The CDR3, as DNA: TGTGCCAGCAGCCCCTCCACTAGCCCCTCCCTCAACAATGAGCAGTTCTTC.